Here is one TCR beta chain with its context. The data were obtained in a study of blood T cell repertoires in COVID-19. CDR1 is SGHTA, CDR2 FQGNSA, per germline. Trimming at V came to 0 bases and at J to 5 bases, leaving 12 bases not matched to a gene. This CDR3 has 18 residues. Only in-frame clones appear in the TCRdb table, and some are missing; sequencing was by immunoSEQ multiplex PCR. The sample includes 210,000 or so clones, more than 70% of them seen just once. The sample was PBMCs or T cells enriched from blood (not recorded which). V is TRBV7-2 and J is TRBJ2-5, with 10 bases lining up with TRBD2. The origin of this receptor is a woman between 40 and 50 years old with acute COVID-19. CDR3 in DNA: TGTGCCAGCAGCTTAGCGCTTAGCGGGGGGTTGGGGGTGGAGACCCAGTACTTC. Translating gives CASSLALSGGLGVETQYF.